This T cell receptor (beta chain) was sequenced during a study of T-cell reconstitution after alpha-beta-depleted transplantation in children. V gave up 3 bases and J gave up 0 bases, with 12 bases separating them. Germline loops: CDR1 DFQATT, CDR2 SNEGSKA (reference sequence). The length of the CDR3 is 15 residues. This clonotype occurred a few times. A library of TCRbeta sequences, prepared with unique molecular identifiers, was generated. Each CDR3 protein gets one entry after TCRdb re-called the PCR reads with MiXCR. The table records about 600,000 distinct CDR3 sequences, 10% to 15% of them present only once.

This specimen was PBMCs, mostly from graft donor cells, taken 360 days after TCRalphabeta/CD19-depleted stem cell transplant. V is TRBV20-1 and J is TRBJ1-3; D is ambiguous. The origin of this receptor is a male patient younger than 18 who had a stem cell transplant for acute myeloid leukemia, so the T cells may come from the graft donor. For the CDR3, the DNA is TGCAGTGCTAGTCTGAACCCGGGCTCTGGAAACACCATATATTTT. Translating gives CSASLNPGSGNTIYF.